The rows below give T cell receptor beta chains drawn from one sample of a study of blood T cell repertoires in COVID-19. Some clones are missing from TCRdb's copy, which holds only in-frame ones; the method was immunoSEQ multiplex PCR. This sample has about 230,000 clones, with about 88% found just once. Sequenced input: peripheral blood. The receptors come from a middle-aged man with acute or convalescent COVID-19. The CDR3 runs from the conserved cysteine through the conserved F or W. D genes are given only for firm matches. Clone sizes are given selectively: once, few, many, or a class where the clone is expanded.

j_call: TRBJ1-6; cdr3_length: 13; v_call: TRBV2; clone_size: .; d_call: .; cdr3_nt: TGTGCCAGCACCAGAGACTTTGATTCACCCCTCCACTTT; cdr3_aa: CASTRDFDSPLHF
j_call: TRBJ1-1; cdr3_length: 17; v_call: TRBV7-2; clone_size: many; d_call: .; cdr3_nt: TGTGCCAGCAGCTTAAAAGTCCGTACGGTAGAGAACACTGAAGCTTTCTTT; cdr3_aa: CASSLKVRTVENTEAFF
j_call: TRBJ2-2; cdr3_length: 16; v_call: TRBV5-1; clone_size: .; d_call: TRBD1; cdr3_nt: TGCGCCAGCAGCCCTCCGGGACAGGGGGAAGATAAGGAGCTGTTTTTT; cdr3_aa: CASSPPGQGEDKELFF
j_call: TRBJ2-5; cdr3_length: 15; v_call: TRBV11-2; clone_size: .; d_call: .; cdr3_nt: TGTGCCAGCAGCTTAGATGGAGCACCTGAAGAGACCCAGTACTTC; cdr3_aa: CASSLDGAPEETQYF
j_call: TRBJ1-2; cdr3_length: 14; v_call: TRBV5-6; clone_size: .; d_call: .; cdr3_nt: TGTGCCAGCAGCTCGACGGCTTCTAGGAGGGATGGCACCTTC; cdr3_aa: CASSSTASRRDGTF
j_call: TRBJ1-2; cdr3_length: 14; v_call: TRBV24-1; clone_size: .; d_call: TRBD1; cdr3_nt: TGTGCCACCAGTGATTCGGACAGGGGGCTTGGCTACACCTTC; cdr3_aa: CATSDSDRGLGYTF
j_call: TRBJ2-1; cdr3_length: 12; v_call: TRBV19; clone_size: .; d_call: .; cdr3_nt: TGTGCCAGTAGTGTCCGCCCCGGTGAGCAGTTCTTC; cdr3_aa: CASSVRPGEQFF
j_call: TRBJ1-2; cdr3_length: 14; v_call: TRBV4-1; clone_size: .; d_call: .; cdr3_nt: TGCGCCAGCAGCCAAGATAAGAGATACGGTGGCTACACCTTC; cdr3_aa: CASSQDKRYGGYTF
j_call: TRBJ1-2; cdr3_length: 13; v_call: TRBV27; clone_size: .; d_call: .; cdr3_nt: TGTGCCAGCAGTTTCAGTCCTAACTATGGCTACACCTTC; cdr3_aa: CASSFSPNYGYTF
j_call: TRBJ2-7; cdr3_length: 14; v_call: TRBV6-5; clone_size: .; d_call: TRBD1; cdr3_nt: TGTGCCAGCAGCAAAGACAGGGGGGTCTACGAGCAGTACTTC; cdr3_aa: CASSKDRGVYEQYF
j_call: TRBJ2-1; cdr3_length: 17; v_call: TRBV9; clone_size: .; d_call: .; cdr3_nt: TGTGCCAGCAGCGAACAGGTAGGAGCGACTCCCTCAAATGAGCAGTTCTTC; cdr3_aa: CASSEQVGATPSNEQFF
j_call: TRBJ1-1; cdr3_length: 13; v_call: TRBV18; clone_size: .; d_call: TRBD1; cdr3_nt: TGTGCCAGCTCACCACAGGCAGGGGGCGAAGCTTTCTTT; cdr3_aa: CASSPQAGGEAFF
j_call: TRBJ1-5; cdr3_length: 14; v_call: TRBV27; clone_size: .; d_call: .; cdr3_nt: TGTGCCAGCAGTTTCGGGGGTAGCAATCAGCCCCAGCATTTT; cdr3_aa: CASSFGGSNQPQHF
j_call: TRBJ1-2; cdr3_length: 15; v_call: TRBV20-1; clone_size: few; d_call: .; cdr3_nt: TGCAGTGCTAGTTCGGCCGGTCTAGCTAACTATGGCTACACCTTC; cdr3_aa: CSASSAGLANYGYTF
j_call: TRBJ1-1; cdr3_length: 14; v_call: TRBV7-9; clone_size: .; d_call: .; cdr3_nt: TGTGCCAGCACCCTATTGACTTCGAACACTGAAGCTTTCTTT; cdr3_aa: CASTLLTSNTEAFF
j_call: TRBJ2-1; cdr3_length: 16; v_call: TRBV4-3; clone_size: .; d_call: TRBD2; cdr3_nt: TGCGCCAGCAGCCAAGACGGGACTAGCGATAGGAATGAGCAGTTCTTC; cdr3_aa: CASSQDGTSDRNEQFF
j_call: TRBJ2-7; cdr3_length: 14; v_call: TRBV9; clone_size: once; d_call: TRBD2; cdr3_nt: TGTGCCAGCAGCCCACGGGGGACTAGTGACGAGCAGTACTTC; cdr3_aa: CASSPRGTSDEQYF
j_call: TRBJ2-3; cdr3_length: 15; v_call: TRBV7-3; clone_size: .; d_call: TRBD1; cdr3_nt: TGTGCCAGCAGCCCTGAGGGACAGGGGGCAAATACGCAGTATTTT; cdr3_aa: CASSPEGQGANTQYF
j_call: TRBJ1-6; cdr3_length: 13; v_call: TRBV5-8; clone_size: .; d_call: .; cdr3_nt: TGTGCCAGCAGCTTAGGCAGGGGATCACCCCTCCACTTT; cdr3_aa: CASSLGRGSPLHF
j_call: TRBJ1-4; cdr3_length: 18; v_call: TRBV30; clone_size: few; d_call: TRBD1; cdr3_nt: TGTGCCTGGAGCGGACGGGGGACAGGGCGGTTGGCTAATGAAAAACTGTTTTTT; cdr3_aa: CAWSGRGTGRLANEKLFF
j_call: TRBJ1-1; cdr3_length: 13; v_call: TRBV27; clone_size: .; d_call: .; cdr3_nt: TGTGCCAGCAGTTTGGGGGGTCGCACTGAAGCTTTCTTT; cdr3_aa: CASSLGGRTEAFF
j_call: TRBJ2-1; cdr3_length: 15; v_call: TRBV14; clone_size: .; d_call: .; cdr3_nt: TGTGCCAGCAGCCCAACCGGGACTCGTGGGAATGAGCAGTTCTTC; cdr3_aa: CASSPTGTRGNEQFF
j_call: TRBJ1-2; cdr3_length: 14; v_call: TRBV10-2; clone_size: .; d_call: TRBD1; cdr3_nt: TGCGCCAGCAACCTACAGGGGCAGAACTATGGCTACACCTTC; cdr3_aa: CASNLQGQNYGYTF
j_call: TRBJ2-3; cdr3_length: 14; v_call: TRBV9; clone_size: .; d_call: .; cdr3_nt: TGTGCCAGCAGCGTAGGCCGGTTCACAGATACGCAGTATTTT; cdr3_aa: CASSVGRFTDTQYF
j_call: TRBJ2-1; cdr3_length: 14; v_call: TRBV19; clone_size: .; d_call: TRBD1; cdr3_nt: TGTGCCAGTTGGGGCACAGGGGGCTACAATGAGCAGTTCTTC; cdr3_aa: CASWGTGGYNEQFF
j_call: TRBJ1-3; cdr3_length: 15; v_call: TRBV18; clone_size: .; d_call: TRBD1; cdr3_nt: TGTGCCAGCTCACTTCCCGGGACAGAAAGAAACACCATATATTTT; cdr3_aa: CASSLPGTERNTIYF
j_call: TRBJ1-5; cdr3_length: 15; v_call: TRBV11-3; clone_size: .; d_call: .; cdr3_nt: TGTGCCAGCAGCCTTCGACCGGGGAACAATCAGCCCCAGCATTTT; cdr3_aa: CASSLRPGNNQPQHF
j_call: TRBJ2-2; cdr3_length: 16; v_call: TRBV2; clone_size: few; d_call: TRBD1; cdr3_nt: TGTGCCAGCAGTGAACTGGGACAGGGGAACACCGGGGAGCTGTTTTTT; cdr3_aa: CASSELGQGNTGELFF
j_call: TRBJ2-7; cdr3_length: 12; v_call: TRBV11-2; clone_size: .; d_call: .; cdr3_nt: TGTGCCAGCAGATTAGACGGCTACGAGCAGTACTTC; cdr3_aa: CASRLDGYEQYF
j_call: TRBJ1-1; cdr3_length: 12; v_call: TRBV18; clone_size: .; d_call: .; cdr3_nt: TGTGCCAGCTCACCAATAGCAACTGAAGCTTTCTTT; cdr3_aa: CASSPIATEAFF
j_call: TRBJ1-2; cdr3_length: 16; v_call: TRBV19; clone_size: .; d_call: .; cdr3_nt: TGTGCCAGTAGTAGGGGGCCCCCCGCTGCTAACTATGGCTACACCTTC; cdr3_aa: CASSRGPPAANYGYTF
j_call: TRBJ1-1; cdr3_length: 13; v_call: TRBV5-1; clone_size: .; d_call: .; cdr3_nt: TGCGCCAGCAGCTTGGCCTCTCTCACTGAAGCTTTCTTT; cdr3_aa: CASSLASLTEAFF
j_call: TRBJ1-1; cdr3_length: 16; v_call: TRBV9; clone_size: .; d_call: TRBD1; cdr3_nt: TGTGCCAGCAGCGCGGGACAGGGGGCGCGGGACACTGAAGCTTTCTTT; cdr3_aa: CASSAGQGARDTEAFF
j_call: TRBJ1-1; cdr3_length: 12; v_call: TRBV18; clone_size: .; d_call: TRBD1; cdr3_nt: TGTGCCACCGGACAGGGTTGGACTGAAGCTTTCTTT; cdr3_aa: CATGQGWTEAFF
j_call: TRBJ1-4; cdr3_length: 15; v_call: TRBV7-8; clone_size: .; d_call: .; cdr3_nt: TGTGCCAGCAGCTTAGATGGGGGCCAAGGCGAAGAACTGTTTTTT; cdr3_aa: CASSLDGGQGEELFF
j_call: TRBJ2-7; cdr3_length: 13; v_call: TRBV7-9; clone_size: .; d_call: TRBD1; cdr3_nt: TGTGCCAGCAGCTTTGACAGGGTCTACGAGCAGTACTTC; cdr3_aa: CASSFDRVYEQYF
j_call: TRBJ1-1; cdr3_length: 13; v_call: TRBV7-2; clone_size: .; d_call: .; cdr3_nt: TGTGCCAGCAGTCAAGACAGGAACACTGAAGCTTTCTTT; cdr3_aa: CASSQDRNTEAFF
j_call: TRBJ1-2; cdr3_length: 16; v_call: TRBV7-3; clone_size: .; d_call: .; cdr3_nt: TGTGCCAGCAGCCCAGAGGGCAGGACGGGCACTTATGGCTACACCTTC; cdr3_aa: CASSPEGRTGTYGYTF
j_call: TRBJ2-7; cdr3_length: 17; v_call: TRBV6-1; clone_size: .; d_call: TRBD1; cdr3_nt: TGTGCCAGCAGTGAAGGAAAGGGGACAGCCCGTTCCTACGAGCAGTACTTC; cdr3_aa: CASSEGKGTARSYEQYF
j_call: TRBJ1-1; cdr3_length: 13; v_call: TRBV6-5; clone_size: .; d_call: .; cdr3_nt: TGTGCCAGCATTCAGTTCTCGCGGACTGAAGCTTTCTTT; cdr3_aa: CASIQFSRTEAFF
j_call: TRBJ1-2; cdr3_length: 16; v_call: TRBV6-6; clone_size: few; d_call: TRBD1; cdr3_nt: TGTGCCAGCAGTTTGGGACAGGGAGTAGCTAACTATGGCTACACCTTC; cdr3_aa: CASSLGQGVANYGYTF
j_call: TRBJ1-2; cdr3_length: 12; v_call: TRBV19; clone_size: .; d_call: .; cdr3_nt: TGTGCCAGTAGTATAGGACAGAATGGCTACACCTTC; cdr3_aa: CASSIGQNGYTF
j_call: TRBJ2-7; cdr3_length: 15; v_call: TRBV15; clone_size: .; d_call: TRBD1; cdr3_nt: TGTGCCACCAGCGGTTCCCGGACAGGGGAAAGCGAGCAGTACTTC; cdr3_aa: CATSGSRTGESEQYF